This TCR beta chain was obtained from a study of control samples from healthy donors and cancer patients. Repertoires were generated with immunoSEQ multiplex PCR, while TCRdb's copy carries only in-frame clones and drops some. Among 80,000 to 100,000 clones listed, roughly 92% were seen once. Trimming left V 6 bases short and J 7 bases short, with 6 bases between. The CDR3 covers 11 residues. The chain joins TRBV12-3 or TRBV12-4 to TRBJ1-4; D unclear. Sequenced: blood. The sequence derives from a human donor in good health. The donor label of this sample is uncertain. The CDR3 loop reads CASRYREKLFF. The CDR3 nucleotides read TGTGCCAGCAGATATCGTGAAAAACTGTTTTTT.